Each of the 3 T cell receptor beta chains below was sequenced from the same sample in a study of graft-versus-host responses after intestinal transplantation. The time point was: postoperative day 105 after intestinal transplantation (dayNNNN = postoperative day). The authors processed graft tissue to release intraepithelial and lamina propria lymphocytes. The repertoire was sequenced with immunoSEQ multiplex PCR; TCRdb's copy has only in-frame clones and lacks some. The sample has 3,600 or so clones, roughly 82% seen once; the top ten hold 7% to 8.5%. The sequenced sample was ileum tissue, obtained 105 days after intestinal transplantation. Receptor source: a human patient who received an intestinal transplant, so some T cells may come from the graft donor.

The chain couples TRBV7-9 to TRBJ2-3; a weak D match, TRBD2 (5 bases). Germline values: CDR1 SEHNR, CDR2 FQNEAQ (reference sequence). The CDR3 contains 17 residues. Trimming took off 2 bases at V and 1 base at J, with 16 bases between the two ends. This chain's CDR3 is CASSLFPDGLGTDTQYF. DNA for the CDR3: TGTGCCAGCAGCTTATTCCCAGACGGACTGGGCACAGATACGCAGTATTTT.

The chain combines TRBV19 with TRBJ2-7, with TRBD1 matching 8 bases. This CDR3 has 14 residues. Germline V lookup: CDR1 LNHDA, CDR2 SQIVND (reference sequence). V shed 5 bases and J 5 bases; nucleotides not matched to a gene: 8. This CDR3 is CASSGRDRWNEQYF. CDR3 nucleotide sequence: TGTGCCAGTAGTGGCCGGGACAGGTGGAACGAGCAGTACTTC.

V gene TRBV19 combines with J gene TRBJ2-1, with D maybe TRBD1 (5 bases). The CDR3 is 14 residues long. V lost 7 bases, J lost 9 bases, and 19 bases lay in between. The germline V gene encodes CDR1 LNHDA and CDR2 SQIVND (reference sequence). As DNA, the CDR3 is TGTGCCAGTACCGTAACAGGCTCCCCGGGTGAGCAGTTCTTC. Its protein product is CASTVTGSPGEQFF.